This section outlines one T cell receptor beta chain sequence together with its context. The entry originates in a study of T cell changes during pregnancy in multiple sclerosis. Sequencing was performed with immunoSEQ multiplex PCR; in TCRdb, only in-frame clones are kept and a portion is missing. The data hold 30,000 to 35,000 clones, with around 87% observed a single time. V lost 4 bases to trimming and J lost 5 bases, with 12 bases between them. Germline CDR1 reads SGHDN; CDR2 reads FVKESK. The CDR3 is 13 amino acids. The TCR comes from a female donor in good health, enrolled as a control in a pregnancy study. This specimen consisted of CD4+ T cells from peripheral blood mononuclear cells, obtained in the third trimester of pregnancy. This sequence joins TRBV14 and TRBJ2-7, with D hard to call. In nucleotides, the CDR3 is TGTGCCAGCAGCCGAAGGAGAGACGACGAGCAGTACTTC. Translating gives CASSRRRDDEQYF. Combining the CDR3 with reference TRBV14 and TRBJ2-7 gives the whole variable domain EAGVTQFPSHSVIEKGQTVTLRCDPISGHDNLYWYRRVMGKEIKFLLHFVKESKQDESGMPNNRFLAERTGGTYSTLKVQPAELEDSGVYFCASSRRRDDEQYFGPGTRLTVT.